The 21 T cell receptor beta chains given below trace back to one sample, sequenced in a study of T cell responses to AZD1222 COVID-19 vaccine. The repertoire was sequenced with immunoSEQ multiplex PCR; TCRdb's copy has only in-frame clones and lacks some. The sample has some 170,000 clones; less than 90% are singletons. The sequences come from peripheral blood, collected on day 0 of AZD1222 vaccination. These receptors all come from an adult in good health.

This chain connects TRBV7-8 to TRBJ1-6; 9 bases are a match to TRBD1. Unmatched junction bases numbered 10, after V lost 1 base and J lost 3 bases. This CDR3 region has 19 residues. CDR1 and CDR2 (germline): SGHVS, FQNEAQ. Here the CDR3 DNA reads TGTGCCAGCAGCTTAGAGGCCCGGGACAGGGATTTCTATAATTCACCCCTCCACTTT. Its translation: CASSLEARDRDFYNSPLHF.

The chain combines TRBV7-8 with TRBJ1-2, with D unclear. Deletions cut 1 base from V and 7 bases from J, with 10 bases between. CDR1 and CDR2 (germline): SGHVS, FQNEAQ. The CDR3 runs 13 residues. The CDR3 DNA sequence: TGTGCCAGCAGCTTAGAGGACGTCGGTGGCTACACCTTC. Translation: CASSLEDVGGYTF.

This clone was detected only a few times. The chain joins TRBV10-1 to TRBJ2-1; 9 positions agree with TRBD2. The germline CDR1 and CDR2 sequences are WNHNN and SYGVQD (reference sequence). CDR3 length: 16 amino acids. V was clipped by 5 bases and J by 7 bases; unmatched bases: 12. Here the CDR3 DNA reads TGCGCCAGCAGTTATCTAGCGGGATCAAATCTGAATGAGCAGTTCTTC. This translates into CASSYLAGSNLNEQFF.

This clone has just a few counts. The V call is TRBV11-2, the J call TRBJ1-3; no reliable D call. The length of the CDR3 is 15 residues. Germline lookup yields CDR1 SGHAT and CDR2 FQNNGV. V lost 6 bases and J 2 bases, leaving 14 bases between the germline ends. CDR3 DNA sequence: TGTGCCAGCAGACGAATATCCGGGACTGGAAACACCATATATTTT. This gives the protein CASRRISGTGNTIYF.

The chain carries TRBV10-2 and TRBJ1-1, with unresolved D. Looked up from germline, CDR1 is WSHSY and CDR2 is SAAADI. This CDR3 is built from 12 residues. Trimming removed 2 bases at V and 7 bases at J, with 8 bases between. CDR3 amino acids: CASSESRIEAFF. CDR3 coding DNA: TGCGCCAGCAGTGAGAGTCGAATTGAAGCTTTCTTT.

This clone was detected only once. The chain employs TRBV9 and TRBJ2-2; D possibly corresponds to TRBD1 (5 bases). The CDR3 totals 14 residues. Germline assignment: CDR1 SGDLS and CDR2 YYNGEE. Deletions cut 2 bases from V and 1 base from J, with 6 bases between. The CDR3 DNA sequence: TGTGCCAGCAGCGTTGACAGGAACACCGGGGAGCTGTTTTTT. It translates to CASSVDRNTGELFF.

The chain combines TRBV19 with TRBJ2-7; TRBD1 matches at 8 bases. CDR3 length: 15 residues. Germline loops: CDR1 LNHDA, CDR2 SQIVND (reference sequence). Trimming cost V 3 bases and J 4 bases; bases outside gene matches: 8. The CDR3 DNA follows: TGTGCCAGTAGTATCCAAACCCAGGGGGCTTACGAGCAGTACTTC. This translates into CASSIQTQGAYEQYF.

The chain recombines TRBV28 with TRBJ1-5; D possibly corresponds to TRBD1 (6 bases). Germline lookup yields CDR1 MDHEN and CDR2 SYDVKM. The germline V and J ends were trimmed by 5 bases and 6 bases, with 8 bases remaining between them. This CDR3 region has 12 residues. CDR3 loop: CASSQTGQPQHF. CDR3 in DNA: TGTGCCAGCAGTCAGACAGGTCAGCCCCAGCATTTT.

This chain connects TRBV5-1 to TRBJ1-1, with 11 bases matching TRBD1. There are 16 residues in the CDR3. Trimming cost V 4 bases and J 4 bases; bases outside gene matches: 9. CDR1 SGHRS and CDR2 YFSETQ come from the germline V gene. CDR3 loop: CASSPTGTGGSTEAFF. CDR3 nucleotides: TGCGCCAGCAGCCCAACGGGGACAGGGGGTAGCACTGAAGCTTTCTTT.

The genes are TRBV4-1 and TRBJ2-5; D ambiguous. Germline assignment: CDR1 MGHRA and CDR2 YSYEKL. This CDR3 is 15 amino acids long. Between the trimmed V and J ends, which lost 0 bases and 5 bases, there was a span of 13 bases. CDR3 DNA sequence: TGCGCCAGCAGCCAAGATATACGTGTAGGGGAGACCCAGTACTTC. It specifies CASSQDIRVGETQYF.

This sequence joins TRBV7-9 and TRBJ2-2; 12 nucleotides match TRBD1. Germline CDR1 and CDR2: SEHNR and FQNEAQ (reference sequence). CDR3 size: 18 residues. Trimming removed 2 bases from V and 4 bases from J; junction bases left unmatched: 8. Here the CDR3 reads CASSLWDRGQGSTGELFF. CDR3 DNA: TGTGCCAGCAGCTTATGGGACAGGGGGCAGGGGAGCACCGGGGAGCTGTTTTTT.

V and J are TRBV6-1 and TRBJ2-1; TRBD2 is a possible D gene (5 bases). Looked up from germline, CDR1 is MNHNS and CDR2 is SASEGT. This CDR3 spans 18 amino acids. Trimming shortened V by 6 bases and J by 0 bases, and 21 bases separated the two germline ends. CDR3 nucleotides: TGTGCCAGCAGAGAATTCGGAGGCACACCGAGCTCCTACAATGAGCAGTTCTTC. As protein: CASREFGGTPSSYNEQFF.

The chain carries TRBV5-6 and TRBJ2-7; D call uncertain. V was shortened by 3 bases and J by 4 bases, with 14 bases between the two germline ends. Germline assignment: CDR1 SGHDT and CDR2 YYEEEE. The CDR3 is 14 residues long. DNA for the CDR3: TGTGCCAGCAGCTCCTACCCCGGTGATTACGAGCAGTACGTC. Its translation is CASSSYPGDYEQYV.

The sample holds a few counts of this clone. J is TRBJ2-2 and V is TRBV6-1; the D is unclear. CDR1 MNHNS and CDR2 SASEGT come from the germline V gene. The CDR3 length is 14 residues. The V and J ends lost 2 bases and 4 bases respectively, with 8 bases between them. The CDR3 DNA follows: TGTGCCAGCAGTGAATTTGGACCCACCGGGGAGCTGTTTTTT. As protein: CASSEFGPTGELFF.

The chain links TRBV5-5 to TRBJ2-7; D may correspond to TRBD1 or TRBD2 (8 bases each). This CDR3 spans 16 amino acids. Germline V gene data show CDR1 as SGHKS and CDR2 as YYEKEE (reference sequence). The ends were cut back, 4 bases at V and 0 bases at J, with 17 bases in the middle. CDR3 amino acids: CASSTRTGTSSYEQYV. CDR3 sequence (DNA): TGTGCCAGCAGCACTAGGACAGGGACTAGCTCCTACGAGCAGTACGTC.

As for this clone: An end of the junction differs from the germline gene, which may be a read error. The chain combines TRBV9 with TRBJ2-1; possible D gene TRBD1, 5 bases. This CDR3 comprises 10 residues. CDR1 SGDLS and CDR2 YYNGEE come from the germline V gene. The CDR3 region is CASSGTIQIF. Written as DNA, the CDR3 is TGTGCCAGCAGCGGGACAATTCAGATCTTC.

A note on this clone: Other DNA sequences in the same sample also yield this CDR3. V gene TRBV24-1 combines with J gene TRBJ2-1; a weak D match, TRBD2 (6 bases). Germline loops: CDR1 KGHDR, CDR2 SFDVKD. Trimming shortened V by 5 bases and J by 0 bases, and 7 bases separated the two germline ends. This CDR3 contains 14 residues. CDR3 amino acids: CATSVSGSYNEQFF. The DNA for the CDR3 is TGTGCCACCAGTGTTAGCGGCTCCTACAATGAGCAGTTCTTC.

The chain couples TRBV6-6 to TRBJ1-4, with 7 bases matching TRBD1. Trimming cost V 5 bases and J 10 bases; bases outside gene matches: 13. The CDR3 loop spans 15 amino acids. Germline assignment: CDR1 MNHNY and CDR2 SVGAGI (reference sequence). The CDR3 here is CASSVPDRVGGKLFF. As DNA, the CDR3 is TGTGCCAGCAGTGTCCCTGACAGGGTTGGAGGAAAACTGTTTTTT.

The genes are TRBV4-1 and TRBJ1-5; no clear D gene. The V gene's germline CDR1 is MGHRA and CDR2 YSYEKL. The CDR3 is made up of 15 amino acids. V was trimmed by 3 bases and J by 1 base, leaving 10 bases between them. CDR3 in DNA: TGCGCCAGCAGCCAGGTCCCCGGGAGCAATCAGCCCCAGCATTTT. This sequence encodes CASSQVPGSNQPQHF.

The V gene is TRBV5-1, the J gene TRBJ2-5; 9 nucleotides match TRBD1. Trimming cost V 6 bases and J 6 bases; bases outside gene matches: 9. Germline lookup yields CDR1 SGHRS and CDR2 YFSETQ. The CDR3 totals 14 residues. The CDR3 bases are TGCGCCAGCACTCAGGGGACAGGGCTTCAGACCCAGTACTTC. This codes for CASTQGTGLQTQYF.

The V and J genes are TRBV4-3 and TRBJ1-1; D is possibly TRBD1 (6 bases). Germline V gene lookup returns CDR1 LGHNA and CDR2 YSLEER. Deletions cut 4 bases from V and 8 bases from J, with 14 bases between. The CDR3 totals 13 residues. CDR3 nucleotide sequence: TGCGCCAGCAGCCGAAGTGTGGGACAAGAAGCTTTCTTT. It codes for CASSRSVGQEAFF.